This T cell receptor beta chain was identified during a study of T cells in tuberculosis (dated by TCRdb to the late 2010s). About the study as a whole: In the study, CD1B tetramers and high-throughput TCR immunosequencing were combined to characterize T cells specific for the mycobacterial lipid antigen glucose monomycolate (GMM). IGRA-negative adolescents, IGRA-positive adolescents with latent tuberculosis and adults with active tuberculosis, roughly ten per group, were compared in a South African clinical cohort.

To note about this clone: Its antigen is still unknown. One base away there is no much larger clone; base qualities are not given.

Results the study describes overall, beyond this receptor: Which clinical samples got chosen depended on the availability of cryopreserved specimens, and the active tuberculosis cases were adults, whereas the controls were adolescents. Shorter CDR3-alpha lengths in active tuberculosis patients partly drove the smaller NN-distances, and the TCR-beta difference was not statistically significant. An accuracy of just under 90% (AUROC around 0.87) was reached by a classifier using the diverse GMM-specific repertoire, compared with around 68% accuracy when GEM motif frequencies were used. Compared with IGRA-negative controls, TCR-alpha repertoires from active tuberculosis had smaller mean NN-distances to GMM-specific TCRs, which suggests that these TCRs underwent clonal expansion.

At study entry, a tuberculin skin test and the QuantiFERON-TB GOLD In-Tube IGRA were used to screen adolescents for latent tuberculosis infection. Unsorted cryopreserved PBMC were immunosequenced, covering on average about 100,000 T cells per clinical donor. Eleven high schools in the Worcester region of the Western Cape, South Africa, served as enrollment sites for adolescents aged 12 to 18 years. Approximately ten M. tuberculosis-infected adolescents and around 10 uninfected adolescents, matched for age and sex, were selected. PBMC from adolescents were isolated by density centrifugation from freshly drawn heparinized blood and then cryopreserved. The immunoSEQ multiplex PCR assay was used to generate TCR libraries, with TCR-beta and/or TCR-alpha/delta assays applied to each sample. The amplified TCR libraries were sequenced on the Illumina high-throughput platform. On the authors' methods: Clustering and dimensionality reduction relied on pairwise TCRdist distances among GMM-specific receptors from T cells that were either sorted ex vivo or expanded in vitro. Each clinical repertoire was assigned a mean NN-distance score, defined as the average TCRdist to the nearest 10% of tetramer-positive reference sequences. To compute GEM TCR motif frequency, the fraction of unique TCRs matching known GEM sequences by V/J usage and CDR3 length was calculated. Linear discriminant analysis with leave-one-out cross-validation, implemented in scikit-learn, was used to classify active tuberculosis. In its TCRdb copy, this immuneACCESS table keeps in-frame sequences only and misses some clones. Where compared with another copy, unresolved V genes explain less than half of these, and the others have no known cause. The V and J calls and the clone size are those of that table, but D and trimming were determined from the DNA. For this sample there are more than 35,000 clones; around 93% appear just once. The ten largest clonotypes hold roughly 12% of the sample.

The CDR3 starts with the cysteine, ends with the phenylalanine, and has 14 residues. Just CDR3 DNA is preserved here, 42 bases in frame from base 1. CDR1 and CDR2 (SGHDT, YYEEEE) derive from the germline V gene. Trimming takes 0 bases from V and 5 bases from J, and the germline ends sit 11 bases apart. Material: PBMCs. This sequence uses TRBV5-6 and TRBJ2-5; a tentative D match to TRBD1 spans 5 bases. The sequence was obtained from a donor aged 10 to 29 with latent tuberculosis or without tuberculosis infection. Some clones in this sample may be carry-over from other donors' samples. The CDR3 loop reads CASSLGWGPETQYF. The DNA sequence is given as TGTGCCAGCAGCTTGGGGTGGGGCCCGGAGACCCAGTACTTC.